One sample yielded the 16 T cell receptor beta chains listed below, sequenced in a study of blood T cells in healthy people across ages. Together with a sample-barcoded 5' primer, a J-beta primer mix was included in a second PCR lasting roughly 6 to 12 cycles. TCRdb ran MiXCR on the 5' RACE reads and lists one entry per CDR3 protein. The sample includes 1.8 million or so distinct CDR3 sequences, 35% to 50% of them seen just once. Sequenced material: blood. The receptors come from a human donor in good health.

This clonotype was picked up a small number of times. This rearrangement joins TRBV5-1 to TRBJ2-7, with D maybe TRBD1 (5 bases). The J call may not be correct, given that the DNA end is closer to TRBJ2-5. The CDR3 is made up of 14 amino acids. Germline V gene sequence: CDR1 SGHRS, CDR2 YFSETQ. This chain's CDR3 is CASSFTGAWETQYF. The DNA of the CDR3 is TGCGCCAGCAGCTTCACAGGAGCCTGGGAGACCCAGTACTTC.

This clonotype was found a few times. J is TRBJ1-2 and V is TRBV29-1; D gene ambiguous. In germline, CDR1 is SQVTM, CDR2 ANQGSEA. Trimming shortened V by 5 bases and J by 4 bases, and 5 bases separated the two germline ends. This CDR3 contains 10 residues. As DNA, the CDR3 is TGCAGCGTTAGGACCTATGGCTACACCTTC. This sequence encodes CSVRTYGYTF.

This clonotype was seen a handful of times. The chain has TRBV7-9 and TRBJ2-7; 7 bases match TRBD2. Germline V gene sequence: CDR1 SEHNR, CDR2 FQNEAQ (reference sequence). Unmatched junction bases numbered 4, after V lost 0 bases and J lost 2 bases. The CDR3 spans 15 residues. As DNA, the CDR3 is TGTGCCAGCAGCTTAGCCCCAGGACTAGCCTACGAGCAGTACTTC. Translation: CASSLAPGLAYEQYF.

The chain links TRBV28 to TRBJ2-4; D gene uncertain. The J call may be wrong; the DNA end is better matched by TRBJ2-7. Germline values: CDR1 MDHEN, CDR2 SYDVKM. The CDR3 length is 13 residues. The CDR3 is CASRLTLAYEQYF. CDR3 DNA: TGTGCCAGCAGACTGACACTCGCCTACGAGCAGTACTTC.

Comments on this clonotype: The CDR3 carries no conserved terminal phenylalanine or tryptophan, so it likely arises from a read error. This rearrangement joins TRBV7-9 to TRBJ2-5; 9 bases match TRBD2. This CDR3 region has 17 residues. V trimming: 1 base; J trimming: 2 bases; junction bases outside the gene matches: 8. Germline V gene sequence: CDR1 SEHNR, CDR2 FQNEAQ (reference sequence). CDR3 bases: TGTGCCAGCAGCTTAGGGGCTAGCGGGACCTTTCAAGAGACCCAGTACTGC. Translating gives CASSLGASGTFQETQYC.

The rearrangement uses TRBV5-1 and TRBJ2-3, with D unclear. The germline V and J ends were trimmed by 0 bases and 1 base, with 9 bases remaining between them. This CDR3 region has 15 residues. The germline V gene has CDR1 SGHRS and CDR2 YFSETQ. This CDR3 is CASSLGGNRTDTQYF. In DNA form, the CDR3 reads TGCGCCAGCAGCTTGGGCGGCAACCGCACAGATACGCAGTATTTT.

The chain recombines TRBV28 with TRBJ2-4, with D maybe TRBD2 (5 bases). CDR3 length equals 13 residues. Germline CDR1 MDHEN, CDR2 SYDVKM. Trimming left V 7 bases short and J 13 bases short, with 20 bases between. The CDR3 nucleotides read TGTGCCAGCACCCTCGGGGAGCATAGTGGGCAGTACTTC. Translating it yields CASTLGEHSGQYF.

The CDR3 is CATRGPNQPQHF. As DNA, the CDR3 is TGTGCCACTCGAGGCCCAAATCAGCCCCAGCATTTT. The chain is built from TRBV28 and TRBJ1-5; D is ambiguous. The CDR3 is 12 residues long. Between the trimmed V and J ends, which lost 10 bases and 4 bases, there was a span of 11 bases. The germline CDR1 and CDR2 sequences are MDHEN and SYDVKM.

This clonotype was seen a handful of times. This chain uses TRBV4-1 with TRBJ1-2; D is possibly TRBD1 (6 bases). CDR3 length: 17 residues. With 2 bases removed from V and 6 bases from J, the gap between germline ends came to 22 bases. In germline, CDR1 is MGHRA, CDR2 YSYEKL. For the CDR3, the DNA is TGCGCCAGCAGCCAACAGCTAGGAAGGGGGAGATTCGATGGCTACACCTTC. Its protein is CASSQQLGRGRFDGYTF.

As for this clonotype: Its ends do not fully match the called genes, so a read error is possible. The chain carries TRBV4-3 and TRBJ1-2; 7 positions agree with TRBD1. Per the germline V gene, CDR1 is LGHNA and CDR2 is YSLEER. The CDR3 extends over 14 amino acids. The CDR3 sequence: CASSQDGDSYGNTF. The DNA of the CDR3 is TGCGCCAGCAGCCAAGATGGGGACAGCTATGGCAACACCTTC.

V and J are TRBV4-2 and TRBJ1-5, with unresolved D. This CDR3 is 13 amino acids long. From germline, CDR1 is LGHNA and CDR2 YNFKEQ. Trimming stripped 0 bases from V and 6 bases from J, with 6 bases between. The DNA for the CDR3 is TGTGCCAGCAGCCAAGATTCCATTCAGCCCCAGCATTTT. Its protein is CASSQDSIQPQHF.

The J gene is TRBJ1-1, the V gene TRBV14; D unresolved. Germline V gives CDR1 SGHDN, CDR2 FVKESK. This CDR3 has 13 amino acids. Between the trimmed V and J ends, which lost 9 bases and 3 bases, there was a span of 14 bases. CDR3 protein: CASGSTGDTEAFF. DNA of the CDR3: TGTGCCAGTGGATCGACCGGTGACACTGAAGCTTTCTTT. Combining the CDR3 with reference TRBV14 and TRBJ1-1 gives the whole variable domain EAGVTQFPSHSVIEKGQTVTLRCDPISGHDNLYWYRRVMGKEIKFLLHFVKESKQDESGMPNNRFLAERTGGTYSTLKVQPAELEDSGVYFCASGSTGDTEAFFGQGTRLTVV.

V and J are TRBV4-1 and TRBJ2-1, with 8 nucleotides matching TRBD2. CDR3 length: 17 amino acids. Germline CDR1 and CDR2: MGHRA and YSYEKL. After removal of 4 bases from V and 4 bases from J, the junction contained 12 bases not matched to a gene. CDR3 amino acids: CASSPIPISGAYNEQFF. The CDR3 DNA reads TGCGCCAGCAGCCCGATACCGATTAGCGGGGCTTACAATGAGCAGTTCTTC.

DNA for the CDR3: TGTGCCAGCAGTCCAAACGGGTTTAGCAATGAGCAGTTCTTC. Translating gives CASSPNGFSNEQFF. V usage is TRBV12-3 or TRBV12-4 and J usage is TRBJ2-1, with D unresolved. Trimming removed 5 bases from V and 6 bases from J, with 14 bases in between. The CDR3 covers 14 residues.

This clonotype was detected a few times. This chain uses TRBV4-2 with TRBJ2-6; TRBD2 is a possible D gene (6 bases). CDR3 size: 18 residues. V was shortened by 4 bases and J by 3 bases, with 19 bases between the two germline ends. CDR1 LGHNA and CDR2 YNFKEQ come from the germline V gene. CDR3 DNA sequence: TGTGCCAGCAGCCCGGGAGCTACTACCTCTGTTGGGGCCAACGTCCTGACTTTC. Translating gives CASSPGATTSVGANVLTF.

This clonotype turned up a few times. The genes are TRBV6-2 or TRBV6-3 and TRBJ2-3; the match to TRBD2 covers 9 bases. The CDR3 totals 16 residues. With 6 bases clipped from V and 3 bases from J, the junction kept 10 bases outside the gene matches. Germline V gene lookup returns CDR1 MNHEY and CDR2 SVGEGT. The CDR3 spells CASRPRYSGGTDTQYF. The DNA for the CDR3 is TGTGCCAGCAGACCTCGTTATAGCGGGGGAACAGATACGCAGTATTTT.